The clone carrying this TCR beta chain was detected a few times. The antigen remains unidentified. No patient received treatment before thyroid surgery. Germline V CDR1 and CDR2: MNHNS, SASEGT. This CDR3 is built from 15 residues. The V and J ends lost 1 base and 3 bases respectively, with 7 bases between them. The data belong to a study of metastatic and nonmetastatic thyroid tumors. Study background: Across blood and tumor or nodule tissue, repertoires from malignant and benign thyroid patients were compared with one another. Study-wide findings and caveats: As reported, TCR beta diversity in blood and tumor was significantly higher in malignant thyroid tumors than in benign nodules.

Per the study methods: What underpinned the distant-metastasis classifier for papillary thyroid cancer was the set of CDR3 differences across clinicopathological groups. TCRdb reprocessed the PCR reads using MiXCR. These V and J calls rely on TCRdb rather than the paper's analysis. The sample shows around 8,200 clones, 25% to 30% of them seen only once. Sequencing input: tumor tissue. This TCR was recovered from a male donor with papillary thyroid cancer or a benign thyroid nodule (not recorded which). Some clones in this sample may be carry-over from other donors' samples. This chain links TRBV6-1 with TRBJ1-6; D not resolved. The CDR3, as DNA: TGTGCCAGCAGTGAAGGACTTTACTATAATTCACCCCTCCACTTT. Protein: CASSEGLYYNSPLHF.